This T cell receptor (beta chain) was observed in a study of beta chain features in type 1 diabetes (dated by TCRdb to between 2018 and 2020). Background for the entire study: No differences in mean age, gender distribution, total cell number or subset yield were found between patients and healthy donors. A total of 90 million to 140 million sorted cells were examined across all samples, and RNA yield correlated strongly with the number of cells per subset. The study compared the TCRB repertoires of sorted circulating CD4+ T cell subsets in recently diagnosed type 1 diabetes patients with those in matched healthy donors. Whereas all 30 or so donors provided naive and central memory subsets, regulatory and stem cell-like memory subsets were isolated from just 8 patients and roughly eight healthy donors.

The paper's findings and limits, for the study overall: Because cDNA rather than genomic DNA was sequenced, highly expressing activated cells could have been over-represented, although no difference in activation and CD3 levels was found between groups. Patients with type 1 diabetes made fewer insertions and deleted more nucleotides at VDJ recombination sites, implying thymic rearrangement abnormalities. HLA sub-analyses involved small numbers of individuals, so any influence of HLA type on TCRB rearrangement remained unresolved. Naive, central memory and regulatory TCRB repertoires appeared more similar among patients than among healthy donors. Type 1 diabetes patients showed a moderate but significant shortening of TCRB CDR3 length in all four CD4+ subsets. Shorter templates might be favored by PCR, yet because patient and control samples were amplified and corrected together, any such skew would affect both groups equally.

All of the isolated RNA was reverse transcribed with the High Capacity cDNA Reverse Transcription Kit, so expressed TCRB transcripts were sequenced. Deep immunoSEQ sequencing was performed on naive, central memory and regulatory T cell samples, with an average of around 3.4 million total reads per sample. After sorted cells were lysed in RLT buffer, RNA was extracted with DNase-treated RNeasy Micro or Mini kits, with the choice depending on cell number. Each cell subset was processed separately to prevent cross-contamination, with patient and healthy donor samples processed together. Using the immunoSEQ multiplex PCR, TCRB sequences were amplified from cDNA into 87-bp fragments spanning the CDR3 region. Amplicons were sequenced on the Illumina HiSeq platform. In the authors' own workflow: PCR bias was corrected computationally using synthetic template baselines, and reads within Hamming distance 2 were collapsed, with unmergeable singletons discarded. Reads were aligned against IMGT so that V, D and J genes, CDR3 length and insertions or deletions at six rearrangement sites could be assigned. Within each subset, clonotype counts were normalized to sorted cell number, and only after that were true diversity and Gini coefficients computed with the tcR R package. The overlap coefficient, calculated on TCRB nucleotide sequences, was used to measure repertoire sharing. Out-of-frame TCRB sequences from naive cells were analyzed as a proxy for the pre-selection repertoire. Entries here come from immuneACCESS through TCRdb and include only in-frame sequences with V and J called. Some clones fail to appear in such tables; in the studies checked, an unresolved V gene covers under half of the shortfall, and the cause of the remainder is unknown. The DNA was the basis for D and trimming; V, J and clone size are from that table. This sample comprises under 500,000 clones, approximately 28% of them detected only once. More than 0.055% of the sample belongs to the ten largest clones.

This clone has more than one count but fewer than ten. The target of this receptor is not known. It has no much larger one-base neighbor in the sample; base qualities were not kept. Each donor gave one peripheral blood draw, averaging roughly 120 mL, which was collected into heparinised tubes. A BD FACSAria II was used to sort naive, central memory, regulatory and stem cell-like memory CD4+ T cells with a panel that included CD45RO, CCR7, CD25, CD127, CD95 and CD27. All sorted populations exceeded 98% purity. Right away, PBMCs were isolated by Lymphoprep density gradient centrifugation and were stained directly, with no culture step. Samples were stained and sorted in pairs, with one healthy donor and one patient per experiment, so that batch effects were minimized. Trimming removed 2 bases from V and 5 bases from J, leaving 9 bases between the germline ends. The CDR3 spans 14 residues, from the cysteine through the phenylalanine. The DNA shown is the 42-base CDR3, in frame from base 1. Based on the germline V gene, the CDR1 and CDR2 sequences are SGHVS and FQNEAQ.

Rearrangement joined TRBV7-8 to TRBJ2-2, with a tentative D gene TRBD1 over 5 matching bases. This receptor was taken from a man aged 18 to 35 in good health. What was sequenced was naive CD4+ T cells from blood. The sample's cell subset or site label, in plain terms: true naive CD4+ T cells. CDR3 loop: CASSLTQGTGELFF. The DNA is TGTGCCAGCAGCTTAACTCAGGGAACCGGGGAGCTGTTTTTT.